This TCR beta chain was captured in a study of blood T cells in healthy people across ages. General observations from the study: Per million T cells, TCR beta diversity dropped about linearly as age rose. Unsorted PBMCs prevented conclusive naive versus antigen-experienced comparison.

Staff drew roughly 10 milliliters of peripheral blood from each donor. A second PCR of 7 to 11 cycles used a sample-barcoded 5' primer and a J-beta primer mix. Using its own MiXCR run on the 5' RACE reads, TCRdb lists one record per CDR3 protein. The profile shows some 780,000 distinct CDR3 sequences, approximately 60% of them singletons. Concerning this clonotype: The target antigen is unknown.

Looked up from germline, CDR1 is SEHNR and CDR2 is FQNEAQ (reference sequence). This CDR3 is built from 11 residues. V was cut by 10 bases and J by 1 base, with 7 bases left in between. The clonotype was recovered from a man in his forties in good health. The material sequenced was blood. The chain carries TRBV7-9 and TRBJ2-5; a weak D match, TRBD1 (5 bases). The CDR3 sequence: CAMQGQETQYF. The CDR3 DNA reads TGTGCCATGCAGGGCCAAGAGACCCAGTACTTC.